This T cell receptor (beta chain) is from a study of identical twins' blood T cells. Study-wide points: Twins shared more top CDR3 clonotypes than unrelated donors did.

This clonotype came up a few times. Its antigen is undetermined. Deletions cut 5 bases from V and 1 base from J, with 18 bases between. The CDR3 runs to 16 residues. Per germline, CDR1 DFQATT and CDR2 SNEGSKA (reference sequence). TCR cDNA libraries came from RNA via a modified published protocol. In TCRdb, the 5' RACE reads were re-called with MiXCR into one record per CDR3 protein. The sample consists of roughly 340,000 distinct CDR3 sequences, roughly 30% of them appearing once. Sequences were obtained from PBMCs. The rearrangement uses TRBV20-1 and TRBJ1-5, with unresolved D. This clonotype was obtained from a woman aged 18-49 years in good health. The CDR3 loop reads CSAARARLQSNQPQHF. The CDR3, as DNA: TGCAGTGCTGCCCGAGCGAGGTTACAGAGCAATCAGCCCCAGCATTTT.